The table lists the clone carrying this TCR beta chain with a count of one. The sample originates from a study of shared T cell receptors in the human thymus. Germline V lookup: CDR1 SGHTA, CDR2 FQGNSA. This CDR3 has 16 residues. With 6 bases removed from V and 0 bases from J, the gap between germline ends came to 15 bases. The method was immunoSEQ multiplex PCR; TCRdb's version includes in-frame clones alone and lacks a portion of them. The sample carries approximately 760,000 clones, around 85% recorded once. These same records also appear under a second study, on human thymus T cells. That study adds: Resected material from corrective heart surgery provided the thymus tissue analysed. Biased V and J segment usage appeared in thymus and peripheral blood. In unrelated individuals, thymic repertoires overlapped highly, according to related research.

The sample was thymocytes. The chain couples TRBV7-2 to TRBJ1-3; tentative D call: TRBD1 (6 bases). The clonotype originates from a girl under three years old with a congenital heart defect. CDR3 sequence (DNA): TGTGCCAGCAGTCCCTCACAGGGATACTCTGGAAACACCATATATTTT. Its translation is CASSPSQGYSGNTIYF.